The clone carrying this T cell receptor (beta chain) was counted between two and nine times. Its cognate antigen is unknown. Here immunoSEQ multiplex PCR was the method, and the copy in TCRdb shows in-frame clones only, minus some. The sample lists about 170,000 clones, over 75% seen once, with roughly 2.8% in the top ten. The record originates from a study of T cell responses to AZD1222 COVID-19 vaccine. Background on the study: The study pooled second doses at about 4 or about 12 weeks. Study-level results: Along spike, vaccine-associated CD4 TCRs were found throughout, with dominance at 160-218 and 743-854. Possibly, clonal diversity was underestimated; donors were largely white British and included more females. Nearly half of spike-specific TCRs reportedly target variant regions that are unmutated in the B.1.351 and B.1.1.7 variants.

The TCR comes from an adult in good health. The sample here was peripheral blood, taken on day 0 of AZD1222 vaccination.

The CDR3 region has the DNA TGTGCCAGCAGCTCCTCGACAGGGAGCGGCGAGCAGTACTTC. This sequence encodes CASSSSTGSGEQYF. This chain links TRBV7-9 with TRBJ2-7; TRBD1 agrees at 7 bases. Germline loops: CDR1 SEHNR, CDR2 FQNEAQ (reference sequence). CDR3 length equals 14 residues. V trimming: 4 bases; J trimming: 6 bases; junction bases outside the gene matches: 9.